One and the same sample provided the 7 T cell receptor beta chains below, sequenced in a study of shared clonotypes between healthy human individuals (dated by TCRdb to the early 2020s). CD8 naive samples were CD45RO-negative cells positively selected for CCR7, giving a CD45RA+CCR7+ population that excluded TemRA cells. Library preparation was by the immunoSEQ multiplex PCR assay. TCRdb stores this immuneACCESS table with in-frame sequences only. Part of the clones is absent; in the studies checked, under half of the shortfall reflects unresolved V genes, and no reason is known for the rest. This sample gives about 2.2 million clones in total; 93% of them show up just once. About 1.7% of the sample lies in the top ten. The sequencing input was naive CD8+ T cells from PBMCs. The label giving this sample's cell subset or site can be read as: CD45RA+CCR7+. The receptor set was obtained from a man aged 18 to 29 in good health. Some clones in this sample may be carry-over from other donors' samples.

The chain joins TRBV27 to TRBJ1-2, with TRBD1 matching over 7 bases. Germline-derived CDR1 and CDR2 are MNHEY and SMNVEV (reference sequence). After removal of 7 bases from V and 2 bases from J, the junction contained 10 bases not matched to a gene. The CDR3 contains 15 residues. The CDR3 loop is CASTLGGAGNYGYTF. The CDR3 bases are TGTGCCAGCACCCTAGGGGGCGCCGGGAACTATGGCTACACCTTC.

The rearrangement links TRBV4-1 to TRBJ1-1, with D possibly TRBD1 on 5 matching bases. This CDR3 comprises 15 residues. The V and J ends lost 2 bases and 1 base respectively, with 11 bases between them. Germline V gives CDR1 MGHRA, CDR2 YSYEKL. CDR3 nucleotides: TGCGCCAGCAGCCAAACCGGGACGACGAACACTGAAGCTTTCTTT. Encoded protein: CASSQTGTTNTEAFF.

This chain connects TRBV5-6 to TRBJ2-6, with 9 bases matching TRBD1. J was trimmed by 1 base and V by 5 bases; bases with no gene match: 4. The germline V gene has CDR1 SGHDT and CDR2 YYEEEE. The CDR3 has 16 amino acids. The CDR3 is CASSPGTGSGANVLTF. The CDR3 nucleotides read TGTGCCAGCAGTCCCGGGACAGGGTCTGGGGCCAACGTCCTGACTTTC.

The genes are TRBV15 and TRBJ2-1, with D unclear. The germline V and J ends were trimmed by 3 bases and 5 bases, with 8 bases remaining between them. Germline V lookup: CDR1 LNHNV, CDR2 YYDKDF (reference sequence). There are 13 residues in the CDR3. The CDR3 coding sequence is TGTGCCACCAGCAGCCTTCGCAACAATGAGCAGTTCTTC. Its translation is CATSSLRNNEQFF.

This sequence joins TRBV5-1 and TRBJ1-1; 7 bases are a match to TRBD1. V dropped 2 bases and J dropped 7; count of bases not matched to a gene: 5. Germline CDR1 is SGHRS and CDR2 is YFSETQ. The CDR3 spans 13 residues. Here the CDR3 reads CASSFRGDSEAFF. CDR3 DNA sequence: TGCGCCAGCAGCTTCCGGGGGGACAGTGAAGCTTTCTTT.

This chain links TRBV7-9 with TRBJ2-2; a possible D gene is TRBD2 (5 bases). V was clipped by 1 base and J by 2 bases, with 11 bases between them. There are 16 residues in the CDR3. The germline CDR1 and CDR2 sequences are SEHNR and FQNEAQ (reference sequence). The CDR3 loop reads CASSLGTSINTGELFF. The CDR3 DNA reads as TGTGCCAGCAGCTTAGGGACTTCCATAAACACCGGGGAGCTGTTTTTT.

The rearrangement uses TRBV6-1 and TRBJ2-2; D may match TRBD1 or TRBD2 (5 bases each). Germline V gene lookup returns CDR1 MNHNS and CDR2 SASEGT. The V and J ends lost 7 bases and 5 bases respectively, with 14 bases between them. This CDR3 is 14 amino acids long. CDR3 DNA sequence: TGTGCCAGCACCTTTGACTGGGGGACCGGGGAGCTGTTTTTT. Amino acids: CASTFDWGTGELFF.